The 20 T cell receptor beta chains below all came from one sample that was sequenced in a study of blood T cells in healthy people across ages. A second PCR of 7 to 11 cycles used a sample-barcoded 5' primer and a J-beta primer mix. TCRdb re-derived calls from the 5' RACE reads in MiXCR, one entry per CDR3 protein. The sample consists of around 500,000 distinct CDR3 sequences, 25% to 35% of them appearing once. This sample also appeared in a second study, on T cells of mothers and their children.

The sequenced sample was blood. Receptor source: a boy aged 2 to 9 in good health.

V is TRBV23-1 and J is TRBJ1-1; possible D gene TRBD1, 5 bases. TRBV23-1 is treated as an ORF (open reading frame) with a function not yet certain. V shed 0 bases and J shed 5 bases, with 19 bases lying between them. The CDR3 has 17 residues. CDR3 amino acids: CASSQSGEQVRGTEAFF. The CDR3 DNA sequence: TGCGCCAGCAGTCAATCTGGGGAACAGGTGAGGGGAACTGAAGCTTTCTTT.

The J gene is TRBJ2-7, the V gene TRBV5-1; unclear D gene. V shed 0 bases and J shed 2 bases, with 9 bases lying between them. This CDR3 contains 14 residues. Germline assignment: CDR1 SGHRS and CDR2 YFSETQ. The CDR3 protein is CASSLVGYPYEQYF. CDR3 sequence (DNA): TGCGCCAGCAGCTTGGTAGGTTACCCCTACGAGCAGTACTTC.

The CDR3 is CASSRGELSENIQYF. CDR3 coding DNA: TGTGCCAGCAGCCGCGGGGAACTGTCGGAAAACATTCAGTACTTC. This chain joins TRBV7-9 and TRBJ2-4; D may be TRBD2 (6 bases). This CDR3 region has 15 residues. V shed 5 bases and J shed 5 bases, with 16 bases lying between them. Germline loops: CDR1 SEHNR, CDR2 FQNEAQ (reference sequence).

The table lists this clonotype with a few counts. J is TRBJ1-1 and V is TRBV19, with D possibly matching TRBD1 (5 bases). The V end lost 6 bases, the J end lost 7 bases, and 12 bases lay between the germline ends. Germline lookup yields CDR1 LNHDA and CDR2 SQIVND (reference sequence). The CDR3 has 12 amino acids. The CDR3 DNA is TGTGCCAGTAGCCTATCAGGGAGTGAAGCTTTCTTT. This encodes CASSLSGSEAFF.

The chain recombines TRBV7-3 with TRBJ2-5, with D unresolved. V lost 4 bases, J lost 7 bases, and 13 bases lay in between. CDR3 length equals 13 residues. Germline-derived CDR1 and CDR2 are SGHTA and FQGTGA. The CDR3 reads CASSSTPTGTQYF. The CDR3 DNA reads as TGTGCCAGCAGCTCGACGCCGACCGGGACCCAGTACTTC.

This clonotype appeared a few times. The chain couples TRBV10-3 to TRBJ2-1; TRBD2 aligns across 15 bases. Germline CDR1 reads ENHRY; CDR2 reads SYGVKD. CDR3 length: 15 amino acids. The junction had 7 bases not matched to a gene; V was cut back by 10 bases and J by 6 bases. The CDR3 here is CASTGTSGRPNEQFF. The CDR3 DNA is TGTGCCAGCACCGGGACTAGCGGGAGGCCCAATGAGCAGTTCTTC.

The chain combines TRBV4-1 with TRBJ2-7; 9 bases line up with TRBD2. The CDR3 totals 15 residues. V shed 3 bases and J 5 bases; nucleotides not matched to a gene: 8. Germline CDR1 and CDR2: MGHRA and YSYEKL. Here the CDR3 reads CASSHQGLAPNEQYF. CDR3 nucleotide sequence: TGCGCCAGCAGCCATCAAGGACTAGCGCCGAACGAGCAGTACTTC.

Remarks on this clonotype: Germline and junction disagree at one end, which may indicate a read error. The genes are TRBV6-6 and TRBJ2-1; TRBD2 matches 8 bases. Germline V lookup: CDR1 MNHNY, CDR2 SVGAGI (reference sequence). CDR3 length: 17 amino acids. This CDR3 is CACSSSYSGNSYNEQFF. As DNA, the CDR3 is TGTGCCTGCAGTTCCTCGTATAGCGGGAACTCCTACAATGAGCAGTTCTTC.

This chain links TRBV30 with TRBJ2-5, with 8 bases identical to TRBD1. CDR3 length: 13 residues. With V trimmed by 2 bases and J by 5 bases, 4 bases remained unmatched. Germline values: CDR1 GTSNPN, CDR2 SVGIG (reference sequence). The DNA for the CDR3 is TGTGCCTGGAGTACAGGGGGTTGGGAGACCCAGTACTTC. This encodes CAWSTGGWETQYF.

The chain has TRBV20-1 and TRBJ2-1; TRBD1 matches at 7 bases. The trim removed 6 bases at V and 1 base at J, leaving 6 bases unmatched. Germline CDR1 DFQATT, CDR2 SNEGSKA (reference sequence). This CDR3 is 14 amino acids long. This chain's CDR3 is CSAADRSSYNEQFF. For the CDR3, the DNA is TGCAGTGCCGCGGACAGGTCGTCCTACAATGAGCAGTTCTTC.

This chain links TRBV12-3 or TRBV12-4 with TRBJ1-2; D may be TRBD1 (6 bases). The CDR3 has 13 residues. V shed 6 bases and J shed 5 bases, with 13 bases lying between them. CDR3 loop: CASRVTGRYGYTF. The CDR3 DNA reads TGTGCCAGCAGAGTAACAGGGCGGTATGGCTACACCTTC.

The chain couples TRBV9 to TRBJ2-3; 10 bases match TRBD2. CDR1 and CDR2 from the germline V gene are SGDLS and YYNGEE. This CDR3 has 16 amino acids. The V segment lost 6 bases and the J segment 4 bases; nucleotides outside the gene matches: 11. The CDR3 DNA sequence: TGTGCCAGCACGGCGGGTAGCGGGAGGCTTGCAGATACGCAGTATTTT. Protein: CASTAGSGRLADTQYF.

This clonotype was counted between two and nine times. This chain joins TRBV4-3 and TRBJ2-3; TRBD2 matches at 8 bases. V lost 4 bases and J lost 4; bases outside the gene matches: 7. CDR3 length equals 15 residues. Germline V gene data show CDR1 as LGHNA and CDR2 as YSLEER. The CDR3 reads CASSPGGEVADTQYF. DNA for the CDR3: TGCGCCAGCAGCCCGGGAGGGGAGGTAGCAGATACGCAGTATTTT.

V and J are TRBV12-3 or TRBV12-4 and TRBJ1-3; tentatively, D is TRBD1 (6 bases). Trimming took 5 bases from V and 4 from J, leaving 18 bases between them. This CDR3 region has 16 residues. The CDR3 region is CASSHIQGPAGNTIYF. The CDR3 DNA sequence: TGTGCCAGCAGTCACATACAGGGTCCTGCCGGAAACACCATATATTTT.

CDR3 sequence (DNA): TGTGCCAGCAGCTTAGGAGGGTCAGCCGCACTCTATGGCTACACCTTC. It is translated as CASSLGGSAALYGYTF. V usage is TRBV7-9 and J usage is TRBJ1-2; D unclear. The CDR3 has 16 amino acids. V lost 1 base, J lost 4 bases, and 16 bases lay in between. Germline V lookup: CDR1 SEHNR, CDR2 FQNEAQ (reference sequence).

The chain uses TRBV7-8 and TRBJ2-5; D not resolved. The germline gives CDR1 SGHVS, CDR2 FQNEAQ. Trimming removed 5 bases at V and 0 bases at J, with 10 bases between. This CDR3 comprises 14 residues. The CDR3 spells CASSHHQYQETQYF. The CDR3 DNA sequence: TGTGCCAGCAGCCATCACCAGTACCAAGAGACCCAGTACTTC.

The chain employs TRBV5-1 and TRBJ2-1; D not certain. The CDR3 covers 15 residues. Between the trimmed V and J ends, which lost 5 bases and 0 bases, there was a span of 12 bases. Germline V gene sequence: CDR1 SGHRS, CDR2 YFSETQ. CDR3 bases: TGCGCCAGCAGGTTTGGCGGTAGCTCCTACAATGAGCAGTTCTTC. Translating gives CASRFGGSSYNEQFF.

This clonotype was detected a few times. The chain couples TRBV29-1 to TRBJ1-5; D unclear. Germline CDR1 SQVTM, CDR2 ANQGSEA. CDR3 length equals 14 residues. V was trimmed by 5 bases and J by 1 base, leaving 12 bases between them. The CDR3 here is CSVWEGLSNQPQHF. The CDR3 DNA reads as TGCAGCGTTTGGGAGGGTCTGAGCAATCAGCCCCAGCATTTT.

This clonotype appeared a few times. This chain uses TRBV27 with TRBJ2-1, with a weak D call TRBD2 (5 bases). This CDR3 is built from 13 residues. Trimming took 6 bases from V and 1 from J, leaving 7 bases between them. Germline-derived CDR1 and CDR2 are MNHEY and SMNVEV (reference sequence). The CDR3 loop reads CASSGISYNEQFF. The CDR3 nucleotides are TGTGCCAGCAGCGGGATTTCCTACAATGAGCAGTTCTTC.

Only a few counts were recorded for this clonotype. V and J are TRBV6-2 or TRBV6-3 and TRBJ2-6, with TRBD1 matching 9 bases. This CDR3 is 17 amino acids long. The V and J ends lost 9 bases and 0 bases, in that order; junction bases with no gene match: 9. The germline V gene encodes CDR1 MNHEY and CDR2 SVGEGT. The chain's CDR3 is CASRGTGFYSGANVLTF. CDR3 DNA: TGTGCCAGTAGAGGGACAGGGTTCTACTCTGGGGCCAACGTCCTGACTTTC.